The present entry profiles one T cell receptor (beta chain) with its context. This record comes from a study of radiation and T cells in renal cell carcinoma. Overall study context: Nephrectomy followed 15 Gy stereotactic body radiation by 4 weeks.

The table came from immunoSEQ multiplex PCR; TCRdb's copy has only in-frame clones and leaves some out. The sample contains over 60,000 clones, 65% to 90% of which appear only once. Looked up from germline, CDR1 is LNHDA and CDR2 is SQIVND (reference sequence). The CDR3 consists of 14 residues. The V gene lost 5 bases and the J gene lost 0 bases, with 11 bases spanning the gap. Indicated time point: blood 2 weeks post-SBRT. The treatment was: 15 Gy SBRT to primary tumor, nephrectomy 4 weeks later. This receptor was identified in a woman between 50 and 59 years old with renal cell carcinoma. V usage is TRBV19 and J usage is TRBJ2-7; D remains unclear. Specimen: blood, collected from a patient whose treatment included radiotherapy and nephrectomy. The CDR3 loop is CASSPRPRSYEQYF. Here the CDR3 DNA reads TGTGCCAGTAGTCCCCGCCCACGCTCCTACGAGCAGTACTTC.